The T cell receptor beta chain described here comes from a study of control samples from healthy donors and cancer patients. Libraries were prepared by immunoSEQ multiplex PCR; TCRdb keeps only in-frame clonotypes and omits some of them. The sample yields tens of thousands of clones, around 87% seen once. With 3 bases clipped from V and 0 bases from J, the junction kept 6 bases outside the gene matches. The CDR3 consists of 16 residues. From germline, CDR1 is MNHEY and CDR2 SVGAGI. Sequencing was done on a sample of PBMCs. This chain uses TRBV6-5 with TRBJ2-7, with 9 nucleotides matching TRBD2. This sequence originates from a woman between 50 and 59 years old with head and neck cancer. The CDR3 sequence: CASSYSGGQSSYEQYF. In DNA, the CDR3 is TGTGCCAGCAGTTATAGCGGGGGCCAGAGCTCCTACGAGCAGTACTTC.